The 3 T cell receptor beta chains listed next were all sequenced from one sample in a study of Graves' ophthalmopathy and Graves' hyperthyroidism. Amplifying from RNA transcripts, the study obtained TCR beta CDR3 regions. First-round RT-PCR relied on HTBI primers, and a second-round multiplex PCR came next. TCRdb ran MiXCR on the multiplex PCR reads and lists one entry per CDR3 protein. Of tens of thousands of distinct CDR3 sequences in the sample, approximately 52% were seen once. Sequencing was carried out using peripheral blood. These receptors were collected from an adult woman with Graves' ophthalmopathy.

This clonotype was recorded at least ten times. The chain joins TRBV29-1 to TRBJ2-1; unclear D gene. The CDR3 has 10 residues. V lost 5 bases and J lost 5, with 4 bases in between. Germline lookup yields CDR1 SQVTM and CDR2 ANQGSEA. The CDR3 reads CSVIDNEQFF. In nucleotides, the CDR3 is TGCAGCGTTATAGACAATGAGCAGTTCTTC.

There are many counts of this clonotype. This sequence joins TRBV6-2 or TRBV6-3 and TRBJ1-1; D is perhaps TRBD1 (5 bases). Trimming stripped 8 bases from V and 1 base from J, with 17 bases between. The CDR3 spans 15 residues. Per germline, CDR1 MNHEY and CDR2 SVGEGT. The CDR3 DNA follows: TGTGCCAGCGAGTACGGGGCGGATTGGAACACTGAAGCTTTCTTT. It translates to CASEYGADWNTEAFF.

The chain uses TRBV6-2 or TRBV6-3 and TRBJ2-3, with 14 bases that match TRBD2. The V segment lost 11 bases and the J segment 3 bases; nucleotides outside the gene matches: 1. This CDR3 has 13 residues. The germline V gene encodes CDR1 MNHEY and CDR2 SVGEGT. The DNA for the CDR3 is TGTGCCGGGACTAGCGGGAGTACAGATACGCAGTATTTT. This codes for CAGTSGSTDTQYF.